The clone carrying this T cell receptor beta chain was detected only once. Its antigen remains unidentified. These data originate in a study of T cell responses to AZD1222 COVID-19 vaccine. Whole-study results and caveats: Baseline testing showed seropositivity in only a handful of AZD1222 recipients.

Investigators merged groups given second doses at roughly 4 or roughly 12 weeks. From germline, CDR1 is SGHTS and CDR2 YDEGEE. V lost 2 bases to trimming and J lost 2 bases; unmatched junction nucleotides: 5. The CDR3 extends over 16 amino acids. Profiling relied on immunoSEQ multiplex PCR, and the TCRdb table lists in-frame clones only, not all of them. The data hold under 140,000 clones, with 85% to 90% observed a single time. This specimen consisted of peripheral blood, obtained 28 days after the second AZD1222 dose. The chain employs TRBV5-8 and TRBJ2-2, with 8 bases lining up with TRBD1. The clonotype originates from an adult who received the AZD1222 COVID-19 vaccine. CDR3 amino acids: CASSFRTGSNTGELFF. The CDR3 region has the DNA TGTGCCAGCAGCTTCCGGACAGGGAGCAACACCGGGGAGCTGTTTTTT.